A single sample gave rise to the 20 T cell receptor beta chains below, sequenced in a study of identical twins' blood T cells. TCRdb reanalysed the 5' RACE reads using MiXCR and keeps one entry per CDR3 protein. This table has 300,000 to 400,000 distinct CDR3 sequences, roughly 30% appearing once. The sequencing input was PBMCs. All receptors come from a woman between 18 and 55 years old in good health.

This clonotype showed up just a few times. CDR3: CSARWREGLNEQFF. The DNA of the CDR3 is TGCAGTGCTAGGTGGCGGGAGGGCCTAAATGAGCAGTTCTTC. J is TRBJ2-1 and V is TRBV20-1, with TRBD2 matching over 9 bases. The CDR3 is 14 amino acids. V lost 3 bases, J lost 7 bases, and 7 bases stayed unmatched. In germline, CDR1 is DFQATT, CDR2 SNEGSKA (reference sequence).

This clonotype was seen a few times. The chain employs TRBV5-1 and TRBJ2-1; 13 bases match TRBD2. J was trimmed by 8 bases and V by 0 bases; bases with no gene match: 5. This CDR3 has 16 amino acids. Germline V CDR1 and CDR2: SGHRS, YFSETQ. CDR3 sequence: CASSLDTSGGAYEQFF. Written as DNA, the CDR3 is TGCGCCAGCAGCTTGGATACTAGCGGGGGGGCGTATGAGCAGTTCTTC.

The V call is TRBV27, the J call TRBJ1-5; D unclear. The CDR3 loop spans 12 amino acids. V was trimmed by 8 bases and J by 12 bases, leaving 17 bases between them. CDR1 and CDR2 (germline): MNHEY, SMNVEV (reference sequence). CDR3 nucleotides: TGTGCCAGCGGTTCCTACGGCGGGCTCCAGCATTTT. It translates to CASGSYGGLQHF.

V gene TRBV18 combines with J gene TRBJ1-3; possibly TRBD1 for D (5 bases). Looked up from germline, CDR1 is KGHSH and CDR2 is LQKENI. The CDR3 loop spans 16 amino acids. The V gene lost 1 base and the J gene lost 3 bases, with 13 bases spanning the gap. CDR3 DNA: TGTGCCAGCTCACCACGGGACCCGGATCATGGAAACACCATATATTTT. Amino acid sequence: CASSPRDPDHGNTIYF.

In this sample, this clonotype turned up a few times. The J gene is TRBJ2-1, the V gene TRBV3-1, with D possibly TRBD2 on 5 matching bases. Deletions cut 4 bases from V and 3 bases from J, with 10 bases between. Germline V gives CDR1 LGHDT, CDR2 YNNKEL (reference sequence). The CDR3 spans 14 residues. This chain's CDR3 is CASSRETRYNEQFF. DNA of the CDR3: TGTGCCAGCAGCCGGGAGACACGCTACAATGAGCAGTTCTTC.

The rearrangement joins TRBV5-5 to TRBJ1-2; 8 nucleotides align to TRBD1. The CDR3 consists of 12 residues. Germline values: CDR1 SGHKS, CDR2 YYEKEE (reference sequence). J was trimmed by 7 bases and V by 2 bases; bases with no gene match: 1. The CDR3 DNA is TGTGCCAGCAGCTTAGGGACAGGTGGCTACACCTTC. This gives the protein CASSLGTGGYTF.

This clonotype was observed once. The V and J genes are TRBV5-1 and TRBJ1-2; D not certain. V lost 0 bases, J lost 8 bases, and 11 bases lay in between. Per the germline V gene, CDR1 is SGHRS and CDR2 is YFSETQ. The CDR3 runs to 13 residues. CDR3 coding DNA: TGCGCCAGCAGCTTGGAGCTGGGAGGCGGCTACACCTTC. It translates to CASSLELGGGYTF.

This clonotype was seen a few times. This chain links TRBV28 with TRBJ1-1; 7 bases are shared with TRBD1. The V and J ends lost 2 bases and 12 bases, in that order; junction bases with no gene match: 12. Germline V CDR1 and CDR2: MDHEN, SYDVKM. This CDR3 spans 14 amino acids. The DNA of the CDR3 is TGTGCCAGCAGTTTAGCCGGGACAGCCGAGAGGTCTTTCTTT. Translation gives CASSLAGTAERSFF.

Note on this clonotype: Germline is not matched at one junction end, which may reflect a read error. The gene calls are TRBV6-2 or TRBV6-3 and TRBJ2-7; tentatively, D is TRBD1 or TRBD2 (6 bases each). The germline CDR1 and CDR2 sequences are MNHEY and SVGEGT. CDR3 size: 15 residues. As DNA, the CDR3 is TGTTCCAGCAGGGGAATAGCGGACGTCTCCTACGAGCAGTACTTC. This sequence encodes CSSRGIADVSYEQYF.

This clonotype was counted at least ten times. The genes are TRBV29-1 and TRBJ1-5; D gene unclear. Between the trimmed V and J ends, which lost 4 bases and 3 bases, there was a span of 10 bases. The CDR3 runs 13 residues. In germline, CDR1 is SQVTM, CDR2 ANQGSEA. For the CDR3, the DNA is TGCAGCGTTGCCTCCGGCTTCAATCAGCCCCAGCATTTT. This codes for CSVASGFNQPQHF.

The gene calls are TRBV20-1 and TRBJ1-2; 7 bases align to TRBD1. Germline V lookup: CDR1 DFQATT, CDR2 SNEGSKA (reference sequence). V was pared by 0 bases and J by 4 bases, with 5 bases of the junction left unmatched. This CDR3 has 14 amino acids. The CDR3 DNA is TGCAGTGCTAGAGAAGCGGGACAGCCCTATGGCTACACCTTC. Translated: CSAREAGQPYGYTF.

There are a few counts of this clonotype. The chain employs TRBV29-1 and TRBJ2-1; 12 nucleotides agree with TRBD2. The CDR3 has 18 residues. V was pared by 1 base and J by 8 bases, with 15 bases of the junction left unmatched. Germline CDR1 is SQVTM and CDR2 is ANQGSEA. CDR3 in DNA: TGCAGCGTTGAAGTCTCGTCCATGCTAGCGGGGGGGCCTTATGAGCAGTTCTTC. Its translation is CSVEVSSMLAGGPYEQFF.

This clonotype was observed at least ten times. The gene calls are TRBV5-4 and TRBJ1-2; D call uncertain. This CDR3 region has 16 residues. V was clipped by 4 bases and J by 1 base, with 17 bases between them. The germline V gene encodes CDR1 SGHNT and CDR2 YYREEE (reference sequence). CDR3 sequence (DNA): TGTGCCAGCAGCCACCCCTTCTCGCGGGTTAACTATGGCTACACCTTC. Translation gives CASSHPFSRVNYGYTF.

To note about this clonotype: This may be a read error, as it is one base from a much larger clone. This chain uses TRBV5-1 with TRBJ1-2; 7 bases fit TRBD1. Germline V CDR1 and CDR2: SGHRS, YFSETQ. This CDR3 comprises 16 residues. The CDR3 reads CASSLAQTGLVYDYTF. The DNA for the CDR3 is TGCGCCAGCAGCTTGGCCCAGACAGGGCTTGTCTATGACTACACCTTC.

This clonotype appeared a few times. This chain joins TRBV11-2 and TRBJ2-1, with unresolved D. The CDR3 length is 13 residues. Trimming cost V 2 bases and J 10 bases, with 12 bases left between them. The germline gives CDR1 SGHAT, CDR2 FQNNGV. CDR3 DNA sequence: TGTGCCAGCAGCTTAACACCCCAAGCCGAGCAGTTCTTC. It translates to CASSLTPQAEQFF.

This clonotype was seen more than once but under ten times. This sequence joins TRBV4-2 and TRBJ1-3; the match to TRBD1 covers 7 bases. V shed 1 base and J 3 bases; nucleotides not matched to a gene: 9. The CDR3 covers 17 residues. Germline V gives CDR1 LGHNA, CDR2 YNFKEQ. CDR3 sequence: CASSQALQGSNGNTIYF. CDR3 nucleotides: TGTGCCAGCAGCCAAGCCCTACAGGGGTCGAATGGAAACACCATATATTTT.

The table lists this clonotype with many counts. The rearrangement uses TRBV3-1 and TRBJ1-5; TRBD1 is a possible D gene (5 bases). The length of the CDR3 is 14 residues. In germline, CDR1 is LGHDT, CDR2 YNNKEL (reference sequence). V was shortened by 3 bases and J by 0 bases, with 6 bases between the two germline ends. The CDR3, as DNA: TGTGCCAGCAGCCAGGGGGTTAGCAATCAGCCCCAGCATTTT. This sequence encodes CASSQGVSNQPQHF.

There are many counts of this clonotype. The DNA for the CDR3 is TGTGCCAGCAGCCCGCAGGCGGACACTGAAGCTTTCTTT. This encodes CASSPQADTEAFF. This chain joins TRBV6-4 and TRBJ1-1; D gene unclear. The V end lost 6 bases, the J end lost 3 bases, and 11 bases lay between the germline ends. This CDR3 has 13 residues. The germline CDR1 and CDR2 sequences are MRHNA and SNTAGT.

This chain links TRBV20-1 with TRBJ1-5, with a possible D match to TRBD1 (5 bases). This CDR3 has 12 amino acids. The V end lost 8 bases, the J end lost 4 bases, and 12 bases lay between the germline ends. Germline V gene lookup returns CDR1 DFQATT and CDR2 SNEGSKA (reference sequence). The CDR3 bases are TGCAGTTCCCTGGGGGTTAATCAGCCCCAGCATTTT. Amino acids: CSSLGVNQPQHF.

Note on this clonotype: This clone may be a read error of a much larger clone one base away. V is TRBV6-1 and J is TRBJ1-2; tentatively, D is TRBD1 (5 bases). The germline gives CDR1 MNHNS, CDR2 SASEGT. The CDR3 is made up of 11 amino acids. In nucleotides, the CDR3 is TGTGCCAGCAGTGCAGGGTATGGCTACATCTTC. Its translation: CASSAGYGYIF.